The clone carrying this TCR beta chain was counted a single time. Germline assignment: CDR1 SGHTA and CDR2 FQGNSA. J was trimmed by 4 bases and V by 5 bases; bases with no gene match: 12. The CDR3 has 19 residues. Only in-frame clones appear in the TCRdb table, and some are missing; sequencing was by immunoSEQ multiplex PCR. The sample consists of approximately 7,000 clones, 74% of them appearing once. The record originates from a study of T cell repertoires in ileal Crohn's disease. At the level of the study: Thiopurines (around 10) or anti-TNF agents (18) were given postoperatively to about half.

Indicated time point: proximal margin of the surgical specimen (macroscopically non-inflamed). The chain joins TRBV7-2 to TRBJ2-3, with 16 bases aligning to TRBD2. This TCR was sampled from an adult with Crohn's disease. Specimen: ileal tissue. The CDR3 reads CASSRSGTSGRASADTQYF. DNA for the CDR3: TGTGCCAGCAGCCGTTCCGGGACTAGCGGGAGGGCCTCGGCAGATACGCAGTATTTT. Using reference TRBV7-2 and TRBJ2-3 for the parts outside the CDR3, the full variable domain is GAGVSQSPSNKVTEKGKDVELRCDPISGHTALYWYRQSLGQGLEFLIYFQGNSAPDKSGLPSDRFSAERTGGSVSTLTIQRTQQEDSAVYLCASSRSGTSGRASADTQYFGPGTRLTVL.